The rows below give T cell receptor beta chains drawn from one sample of a study of T cell changes during pregnancy in multiple sclerosis. Sequencing was performed with immunoSEQ multiplex PCR; in TCRdb, only in-frame clones are kept and a portion is missing. The sample lists about 73,000 clones, around 92% seen once, with less than 3.5% in the top ten. Material: peripheral blood, obtained in the third trimester of pregnancy. These TCRs come from a female donor in good health, enrolled as a control in a pregnancy study. Each CDR3 is given with its conserved first and last residue. Each record gives: D gene, clone size, V gene, J gene, CDR3 DNA, CDR3 protein. A D gene is named only where the DNA matches it firmly. The size of a clone is reported for some rows only, either as once, few or many, or as a class for expanded clones.

TRBD1	-	TRBV28	TRBJ1-5	TGTGCCAGCAGATGGACAGGGGGAGGGGCTGAGCCCCAGCATTTT	CASRWTGGGAEPQHF
-	-	TRBV7-9	TRBJ1-6	TGTGCCAGCACCAGACGAACAGGCACCCTCCACTTT	CASTRRTGTLHF
TRBD2	-	TRBV7-2	TRBJ2-3	TGTGCCAGCAGCTTACGCCCGGCGTTGGCTAGCGGGGGCACAGATACGCAGTATTTT	CASSLRPALASGGTDTQYF
-	-	TRBV2	TRBJ2-1	TGTGCCAGCAGACCCCCGGGACTGGTTTCGGATGAGCAGTTCTTC	CASRPPGLVSDEQFF
TRBD2	-	TRBV13	TRBJ2-1	TGTGCCAGCAGCTCCCGCCGCGGTAGCGGGGGGGCCGCCCACAATGAGCAGTTCTTC	CASSSRRGSGGAAHNEQFF
-	-	TRBV5-6	TRBJ2-5	TGTGCCAGCAGCTTCGGATCTGTAGCAACCCAGTACTTC	CASSFGSVATQYF
TRBD1	few	TRBV30	TRBJ1-6	TGTGCCTGGAGTGTAAGGGGACAGGGGACTTCACCCCTCCACTTT	CAWSVRGQGTSPLHF
TRBD1	-	TRBV9	TRBJ1-6	TGTGCCAGCAGCGCCGCCGGGACAGGGGAACCTGGGAATTCACCCCTCCACTTT	CASSAAGTGEPGNSPLHF
TRBD1	-	TRBV11-2	TRBJ2-2	TGTGCCAGCAGCCCCCCCGGGACAGTAAGGACCGGGGAGCTGTTTTTT	CASSPPGTVRTGELFF
TRBD1	-	TRBV25-1	TRBJ2-7	TGTGCCAGCAGTGAAGGGGGTGACAGGGGGCGGAACGTCCACGAGCAGTACTTC	CASSEGGDRGRNVHEQYF
-	once	TRBV13	TRBJ2-5	TGTGCCAGCAGCATACGGGGGACGGAGACCCAGTACTTC	CASSIRGTETQYF
TRBD1	-	TRBV6-5	TRBJ1-5	TGTGCCAGCAGTTTACTACAGGGGGCCGGGAATCAGCCCCAGCATTTT	CASSLLQGAGNQPQHF
-	few	TRBV6-5	TRBJ2-2	TGTGCCAGCAGTTCCCGCACCGGGGAGCTGTTTTTT	CASSSRTGELFF
-	-	TRBV27	TRBJ2-3	TGTGCCAGCAGTTTATTCTTCAGCACAGATACGCAGTATTTT	CASSLFFSTDTQYF
TRBD1	-	TRBV4-1	TRBJ2-5	TGCGCCAGCAGCCCCGGACAGGGAAAAGAGACCCAGTACTTC	CASSPGQGKETQYF
TRBD2	-	TRBV10-2	TRBJ2-1	TGCGCCAGCGCGTCGAGAGGACTAGCAGCTTTTTCGGCCTACAATGAGCAGTTCTTC	CASASRGLAAFSAYNEQFF
-	-	TRBV27	TRBJ2-7	TGTGCCAGCAGTCCACTTGGCGCAGGGGAGTGGTACGAGCAGTACTTC	CASSPLGAGEWYEQYF
TRBD2	-	TRBV27	TRBJ2-3	TGTGCCAGCAGTTTTGCGGGAGGGCCAGCCGATACGCAGTATTTT	CASSFAGGPADTQYF
TRBD1	-	TRBV27	TRBJ1-5	TGTGCCAGCAGGACAGGGGATCAGCCCCAGCATTTT	CASRTGDQPQHF
TRBD2	-	TRBV28	TRBJ2-3	TGTGCCAGCTCCTCCACGAGCGGGAGAACAGATACGCAGTATTTT	CASSSTSGRTDTQYF
TRBD2	-	TRBV10-3	TRBJ2-7	TGTGCCATCAGGACCGGGACTACTACCTACGAGCAGTACTTC	CAIRTGTTTYEQYF
-	-	TRBV6-6	TRBJ1-1	TGTGCCAGCGGCCTGAACACTGAAGCTTTCTTT	CASGLNTEAFF
-	-	TRBV28	TRBJ2-5	TGTGCCAGCAGTCTTCCTCCAGGGTATCCGCGTGAGCAGTACTTC	CASSLPPGYPREQYF
-	-	TRBV28	TRBJ1-3	TGTGCCAGCAGTTTTGGCGGATACTCTGGAAACACCATATATTTT	CASSFGGYSGNTIYF
-	-	TRBV7-9	TRBJ1-1	TGTGCCAGCAGCACAGAGGGGACGGGGGCTGAAGCTTTCTTT	CASSTEGTGAEAFF
-	-	TRBV10-3	TRBJ1-1	TGTGCCATCAGCCAGGTAAATACTGAAGCTTTCTTT	CAISQVNTEAFF
TRBD2	-	TRBV19	TRBJ2-7	TGTGCCAGTAGGGACACAGCGGGGGCCTACGAGCAGTACTTC	CASRDTAGAYEQYF
TRBD1	-	TRBV4-1	TRBJ1-4	TGCGCCAGCAGCCATACACAGGGGGCCCTCGAAAAACTGTTTTTT	CASSHTQGALEKLFF
TRBD1	few	TRBV29-1	TRBJ1-4	TGCAGCGTTGCAAGGACAGGGGAGACTGAAAAACTGTTTTTT	CSVARTGETEKLFF
-	-	TRBV6-5	TRBJ1-1	TGTGCCAGCAGTTTTACTCGCGGACAGACCAACACTGAAGCTTTCTTT	CASSFTRGQTNTEAFF
-	-	TRBV27	TRBJ2-7	TGTGCCAGCAGTTTAAGGGTCGGGGGAGTCTACGAGCAGTACTTC	CASSLRVGGVYEQYF
TRBD1	-	TRBV27	TRBJ2-3	TGTGCCAGCAGTTCCCTCCGGACAGGGGAGACAGATACGCAGTATTTT	CASSSLRTGETDTQYF
TRBD2	-	TRBV2	TRBJ2-2	TGTGCCAGCAGTGCGAGGACTAGCGGCCTTTGGGGGGAGCTGTTTTTT	CASSARTSGLWGELFF
TRBD1	once	TRBV19	TRBJ1-1	TGTGCCAGTAGTTCCGGGACAGGGGGCTTTTATGATGAAGCTTTCTTT	CASSSGTGGFYDEAFF
TRBD2	-	TRBV7-9	TRBJ2-3	TGTGCCAGCAGCTTGCGGGAGAGGCCCCTGGGCACAGATACGCAGTATTTT	CASSLRERPLGTDTQYF
TRBD1	-	TRBV7-6	TRBJ2-7	TGTGCCAGCAGCTCCGGGGGGGACAGGGGGCGATACGAGCAGTACTTC	CASSSGGDRGRYEQYF
TRBD1	-	TRBV7-9	TRBJ1-4	TGTGCCAGCAGCTATATGGACAGGGCAAATGAAAAACTGTTTTTT	CASSYMDRANEKLFF
-	-	TRBV11-2	TRBJ1-2	TGTGCCAGCAGCTTAGTAGGCAGGGGATCGGAGGGCTACACCTTC	CASSLVGRGSEGYTF
-	few	TRBV10-3	TRBJ1-5	TGTGCCATCAGTGACCGAGGGGGAAATCAGCCCCAGCATTTT	CAISDRGGNQPQHF
TRBD1	-	TRBV27	TRBJ1-5	TGTGCCAGCCCGGGACAGGGGGCGTGGTTATGGCCCCAGCATTTT	CASPGQGAWLWPQHF